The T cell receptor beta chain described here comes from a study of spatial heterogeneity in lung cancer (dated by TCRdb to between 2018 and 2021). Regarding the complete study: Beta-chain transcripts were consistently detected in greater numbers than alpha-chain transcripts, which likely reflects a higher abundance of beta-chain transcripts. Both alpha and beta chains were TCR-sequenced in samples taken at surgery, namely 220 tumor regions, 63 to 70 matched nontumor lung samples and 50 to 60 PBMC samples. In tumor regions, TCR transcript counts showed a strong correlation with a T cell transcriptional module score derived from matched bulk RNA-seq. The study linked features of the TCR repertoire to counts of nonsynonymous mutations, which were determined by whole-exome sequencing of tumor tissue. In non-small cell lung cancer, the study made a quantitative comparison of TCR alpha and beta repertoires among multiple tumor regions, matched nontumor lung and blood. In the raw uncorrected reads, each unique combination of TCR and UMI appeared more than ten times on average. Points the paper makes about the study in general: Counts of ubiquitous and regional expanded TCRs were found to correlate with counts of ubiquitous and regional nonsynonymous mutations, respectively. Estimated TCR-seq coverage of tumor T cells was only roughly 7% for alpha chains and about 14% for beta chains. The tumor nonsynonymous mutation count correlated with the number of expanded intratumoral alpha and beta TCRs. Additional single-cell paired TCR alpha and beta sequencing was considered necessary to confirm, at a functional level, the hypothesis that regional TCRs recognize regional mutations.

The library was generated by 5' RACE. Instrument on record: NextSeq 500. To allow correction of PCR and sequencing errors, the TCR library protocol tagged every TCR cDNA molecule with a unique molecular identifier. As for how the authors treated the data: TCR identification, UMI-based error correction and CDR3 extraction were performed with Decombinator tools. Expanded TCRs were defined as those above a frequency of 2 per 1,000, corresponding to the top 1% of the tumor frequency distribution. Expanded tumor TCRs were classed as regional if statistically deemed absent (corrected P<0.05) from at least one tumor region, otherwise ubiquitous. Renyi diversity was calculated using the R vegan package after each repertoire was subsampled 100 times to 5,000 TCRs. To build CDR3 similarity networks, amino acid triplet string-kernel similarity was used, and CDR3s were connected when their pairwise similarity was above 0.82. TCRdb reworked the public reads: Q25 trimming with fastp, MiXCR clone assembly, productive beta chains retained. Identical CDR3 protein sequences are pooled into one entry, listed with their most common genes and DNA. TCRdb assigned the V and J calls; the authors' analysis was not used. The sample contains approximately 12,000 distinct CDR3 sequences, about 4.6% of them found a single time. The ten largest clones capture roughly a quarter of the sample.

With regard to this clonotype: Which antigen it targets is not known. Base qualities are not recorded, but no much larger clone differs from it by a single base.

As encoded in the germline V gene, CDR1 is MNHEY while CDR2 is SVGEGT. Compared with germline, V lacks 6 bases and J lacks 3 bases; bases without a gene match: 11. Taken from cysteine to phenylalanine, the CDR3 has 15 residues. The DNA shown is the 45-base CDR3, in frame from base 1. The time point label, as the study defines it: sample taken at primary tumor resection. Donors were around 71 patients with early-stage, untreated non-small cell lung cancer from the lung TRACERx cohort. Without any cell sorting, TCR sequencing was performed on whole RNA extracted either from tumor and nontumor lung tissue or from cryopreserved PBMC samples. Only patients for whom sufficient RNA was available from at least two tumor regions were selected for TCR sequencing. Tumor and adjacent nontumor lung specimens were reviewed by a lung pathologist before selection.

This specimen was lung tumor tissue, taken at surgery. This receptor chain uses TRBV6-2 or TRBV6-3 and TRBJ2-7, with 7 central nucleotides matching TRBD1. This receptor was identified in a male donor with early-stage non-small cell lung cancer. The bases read TGTGCCAGCAGCTCGAGGGACAGACACCACTACGAGCAGTACTTC. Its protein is CASSSRDRHHYEQYF.